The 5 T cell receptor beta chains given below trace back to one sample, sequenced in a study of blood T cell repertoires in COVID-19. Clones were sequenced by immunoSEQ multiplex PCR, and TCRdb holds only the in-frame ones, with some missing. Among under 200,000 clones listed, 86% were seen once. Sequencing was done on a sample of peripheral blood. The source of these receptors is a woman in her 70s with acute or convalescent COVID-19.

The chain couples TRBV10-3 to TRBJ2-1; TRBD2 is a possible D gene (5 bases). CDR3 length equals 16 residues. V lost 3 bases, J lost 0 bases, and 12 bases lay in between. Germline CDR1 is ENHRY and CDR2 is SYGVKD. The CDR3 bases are TGTGCCATCAGTGATTTGACGGGGAGCTCCTACAATGAGCAGTTCTTC. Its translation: CAISDLTGSSYNEQFF.

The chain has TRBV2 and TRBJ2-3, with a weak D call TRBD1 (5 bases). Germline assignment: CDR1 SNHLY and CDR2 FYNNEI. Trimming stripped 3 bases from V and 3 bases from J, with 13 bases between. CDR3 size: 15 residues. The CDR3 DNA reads TGTGCCAGCAGTGATAATACAGGAAGTACAGATACGCAGTATTTT. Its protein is CASSDNTGSTDTQYF.

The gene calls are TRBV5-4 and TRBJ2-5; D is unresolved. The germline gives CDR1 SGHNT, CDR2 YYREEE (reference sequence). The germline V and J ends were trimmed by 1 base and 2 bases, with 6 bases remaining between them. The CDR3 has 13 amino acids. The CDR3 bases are TGTGCCAGCAGCTTGCCCAGTCAAGAGACCCAGTACTTC. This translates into CASSLPSQETQYF.

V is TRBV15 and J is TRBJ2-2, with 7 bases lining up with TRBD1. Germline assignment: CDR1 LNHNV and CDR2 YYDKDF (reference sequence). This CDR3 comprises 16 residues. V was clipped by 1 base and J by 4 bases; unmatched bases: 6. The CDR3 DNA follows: TGTGCCACCAGCAGAGGGGACAGCCCGGTCACCGGGGAGCTGTTTTTT. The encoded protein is CATSRGDSPVTGELFF. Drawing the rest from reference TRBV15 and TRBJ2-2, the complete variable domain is DAMVIQNPRYQVTQFGKPVTLSCSQTLNHNVMYWYQQKSSQAPKLLFHYYDKDFNNEADTPDNFQSRRPNTSFCFLDIRSPGLGDTAMYLCATSRGDSPVTGELFFGEGSRLTVL.

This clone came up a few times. CDR3 in amino acids: CASSRTGASTGELFF. As DNA, the CDR3 is TGTGCCAGCAGCAGAACAGGGGCTTCGACCGGGGAGCTGTTTTTT. The chain recombines TRBV7-3 with TRBJ2-2; TRBD1 matches 7 bases. The CDR3 totals 15 residues. Trimming removed 5 bases from V and 5 bases from J; junction bases left unmatched: 8. From germline, CDR1 is SGHTA and CDR2 FQGTGA.